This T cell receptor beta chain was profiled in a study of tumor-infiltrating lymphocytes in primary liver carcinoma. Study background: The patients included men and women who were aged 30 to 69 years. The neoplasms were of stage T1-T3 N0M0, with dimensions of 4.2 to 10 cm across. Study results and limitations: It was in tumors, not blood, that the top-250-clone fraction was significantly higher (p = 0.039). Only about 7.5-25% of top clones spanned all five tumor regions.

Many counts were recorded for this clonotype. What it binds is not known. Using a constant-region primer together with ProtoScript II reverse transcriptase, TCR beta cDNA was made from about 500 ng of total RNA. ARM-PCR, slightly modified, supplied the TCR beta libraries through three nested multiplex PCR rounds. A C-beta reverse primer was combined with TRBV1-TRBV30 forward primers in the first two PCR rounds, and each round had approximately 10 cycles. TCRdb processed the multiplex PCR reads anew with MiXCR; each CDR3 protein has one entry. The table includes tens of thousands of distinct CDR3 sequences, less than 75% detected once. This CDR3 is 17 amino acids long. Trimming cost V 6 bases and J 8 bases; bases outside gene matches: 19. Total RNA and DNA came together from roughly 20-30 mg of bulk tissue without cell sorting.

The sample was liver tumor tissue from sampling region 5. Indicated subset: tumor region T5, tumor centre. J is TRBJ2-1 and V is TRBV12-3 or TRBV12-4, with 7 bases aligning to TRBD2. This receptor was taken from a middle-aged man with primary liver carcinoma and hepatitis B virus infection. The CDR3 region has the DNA TGTGCCAGCAGCCCCACGTCGGCTAGCGGTCAACGCGATGAGCAGTTCTTC. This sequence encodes CASSPTSASGQRDEQFF.